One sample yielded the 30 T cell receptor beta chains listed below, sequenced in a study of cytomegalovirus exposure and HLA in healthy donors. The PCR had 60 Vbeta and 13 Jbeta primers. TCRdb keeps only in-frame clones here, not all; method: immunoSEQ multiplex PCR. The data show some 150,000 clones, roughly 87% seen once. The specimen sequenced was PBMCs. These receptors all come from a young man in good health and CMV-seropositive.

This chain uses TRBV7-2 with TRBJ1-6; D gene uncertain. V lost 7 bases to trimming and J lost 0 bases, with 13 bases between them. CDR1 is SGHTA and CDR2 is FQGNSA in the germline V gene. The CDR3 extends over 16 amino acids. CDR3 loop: CASIDAGSSYNSPLHF. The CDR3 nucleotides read TGTGCCAGCATCGACGCGGGGAGCTCCTATAATTCACCCCTCCACTTT.

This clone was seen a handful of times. DNA of the CDR3: TGTGCCAGCAGTGACACCGACAGGGGGCAAGACACCGGGGAGCTGTTTTTT. It yields the protein CASSDTDRGQDTGELFF. The chain employs TRBV6-4 and TRBJ2-2; 10 positions agree with TRBD1. Germline-derived CDR1 and CDR2 are MRHNA and SNTAGT. The ends lost 2 bases at V and 3 bases at J; junction bases unmatched: 6. The CDR3 is 17 amino acids.

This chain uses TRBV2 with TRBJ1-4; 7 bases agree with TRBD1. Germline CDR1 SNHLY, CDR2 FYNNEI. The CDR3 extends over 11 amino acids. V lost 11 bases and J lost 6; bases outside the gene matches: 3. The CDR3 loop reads CAGGQDEKLFF. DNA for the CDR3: TGTGCCGGCGGACAGGATGAAAAACTGTTTTTT.

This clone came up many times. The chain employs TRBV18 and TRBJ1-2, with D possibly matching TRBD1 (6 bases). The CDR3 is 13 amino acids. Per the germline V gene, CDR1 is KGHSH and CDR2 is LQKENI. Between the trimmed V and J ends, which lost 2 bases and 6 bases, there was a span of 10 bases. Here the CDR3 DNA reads TGTGCCAGCTCACCAGCAGGGGACGATGGCTACACCTTC. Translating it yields CASSPAGDDGYTF.

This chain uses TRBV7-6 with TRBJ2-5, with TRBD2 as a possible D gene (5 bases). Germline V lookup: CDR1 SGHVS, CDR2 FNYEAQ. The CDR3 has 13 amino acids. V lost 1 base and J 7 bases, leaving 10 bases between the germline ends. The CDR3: CASSLELLGTQYF. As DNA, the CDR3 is TGTGCCAGCAGCTTAGAACTACTAGGGACCCAGTACTTC.

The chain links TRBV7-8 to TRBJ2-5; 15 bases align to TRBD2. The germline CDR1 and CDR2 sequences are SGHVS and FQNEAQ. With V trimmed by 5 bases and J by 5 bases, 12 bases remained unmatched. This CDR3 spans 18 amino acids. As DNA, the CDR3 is TGTGCCAGCAGCCTTTCCTGGACTAGCGGGGGGGCGGGTGAGACCCAGTACTTC. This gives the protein CASSLSWTSGGAGETQYF.

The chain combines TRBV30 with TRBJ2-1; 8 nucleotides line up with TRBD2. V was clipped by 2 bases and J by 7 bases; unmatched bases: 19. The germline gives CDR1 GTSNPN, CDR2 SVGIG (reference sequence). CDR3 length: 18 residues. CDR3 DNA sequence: TGTGCCTGGAGTCACAGGTTCATCGGCGGGGGGATAAGAAATGAGCAGTTCTTC. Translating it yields CAWSHRFIGGGIRNEQFF.

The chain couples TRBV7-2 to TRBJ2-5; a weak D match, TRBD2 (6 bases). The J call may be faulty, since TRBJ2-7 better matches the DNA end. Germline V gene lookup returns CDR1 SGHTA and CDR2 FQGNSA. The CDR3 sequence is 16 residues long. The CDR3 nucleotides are TGTGCCAGCAGCTTAGTCGGGACTCTGAGCTCCTACGAGCAGTACTTC. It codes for CASSLVGTLSSYEQYF.

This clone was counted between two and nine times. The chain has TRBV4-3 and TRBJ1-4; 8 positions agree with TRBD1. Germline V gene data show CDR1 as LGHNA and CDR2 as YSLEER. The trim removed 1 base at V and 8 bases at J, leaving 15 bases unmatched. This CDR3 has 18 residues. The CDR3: CASSQGPGGVEGREKLFF. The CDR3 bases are TGCGCCAGCAGCCAAGGTCCAGGGGGCGTAGAAGGTCGCGAAAAACTGTTTTTT.

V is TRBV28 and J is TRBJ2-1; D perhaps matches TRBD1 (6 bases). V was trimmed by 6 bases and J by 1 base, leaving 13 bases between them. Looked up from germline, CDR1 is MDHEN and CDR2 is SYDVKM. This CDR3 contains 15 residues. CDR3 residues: CASSRLQGSYNEQFF. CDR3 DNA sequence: TGTGCCAGCAGCCGCCTACAGGGATCCTACAATGAGCAGTTCTTC.

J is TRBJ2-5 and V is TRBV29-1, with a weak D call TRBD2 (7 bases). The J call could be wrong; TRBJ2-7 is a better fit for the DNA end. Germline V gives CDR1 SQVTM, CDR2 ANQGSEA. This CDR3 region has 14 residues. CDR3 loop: CSVAGGSFGYEQYF. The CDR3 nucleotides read TGCAGCGTTGCGGGGGGCTCCTTCGGGTACGAGCAGTACTTC.

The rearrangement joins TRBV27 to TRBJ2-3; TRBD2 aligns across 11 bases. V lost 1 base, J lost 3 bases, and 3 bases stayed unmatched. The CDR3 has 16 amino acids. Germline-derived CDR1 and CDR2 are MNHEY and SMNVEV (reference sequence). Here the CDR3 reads CASSLYSGGATDTQYF. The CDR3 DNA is TGTGCCAGCAGTTTATATAGCGGGGGGGCTACAGATACGCAGTATTTT.

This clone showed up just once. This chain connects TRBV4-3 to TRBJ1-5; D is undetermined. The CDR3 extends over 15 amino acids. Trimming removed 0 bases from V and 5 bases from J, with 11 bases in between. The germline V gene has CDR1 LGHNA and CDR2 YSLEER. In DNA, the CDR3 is TGCGCCAGCAGCCAAGATCCGTTGGGCCATCAGCCCCAGCATTTT. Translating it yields CASSQDPLGHQPQHF.

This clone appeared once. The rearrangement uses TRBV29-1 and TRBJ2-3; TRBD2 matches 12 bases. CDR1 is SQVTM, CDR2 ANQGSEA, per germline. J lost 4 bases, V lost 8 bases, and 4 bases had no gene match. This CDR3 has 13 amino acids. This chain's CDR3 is CSSSGGEADTQYF. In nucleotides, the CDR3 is TGCAGCTCTAGCGGGGGGGAGGCAGATACGCAGTATTTT.

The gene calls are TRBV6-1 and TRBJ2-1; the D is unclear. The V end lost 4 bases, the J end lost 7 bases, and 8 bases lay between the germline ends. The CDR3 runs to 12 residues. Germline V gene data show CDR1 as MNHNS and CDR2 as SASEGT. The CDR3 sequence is CASSVKENEQFF. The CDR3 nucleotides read TGTGCCAGCAGTGTCAAAGAGAATGAGCAGTTCTTC.

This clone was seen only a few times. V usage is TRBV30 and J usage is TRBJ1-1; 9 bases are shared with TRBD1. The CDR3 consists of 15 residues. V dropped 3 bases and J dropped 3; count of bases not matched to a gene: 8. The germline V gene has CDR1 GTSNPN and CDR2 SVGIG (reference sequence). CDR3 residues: CAWRGRDRVDTEAFF. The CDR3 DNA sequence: TGTGCCTGGAGGGGCCGGGACAGGGTTGACACTGAAGCTTTCTTT.

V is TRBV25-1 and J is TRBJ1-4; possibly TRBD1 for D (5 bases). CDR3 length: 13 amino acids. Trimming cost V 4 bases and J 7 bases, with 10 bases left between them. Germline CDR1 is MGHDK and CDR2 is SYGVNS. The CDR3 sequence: CASSVGHLEKLFF. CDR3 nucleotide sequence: TGTGCCAGCAGTGTCGGACACCTTGAAAAACTGTTTTTT.

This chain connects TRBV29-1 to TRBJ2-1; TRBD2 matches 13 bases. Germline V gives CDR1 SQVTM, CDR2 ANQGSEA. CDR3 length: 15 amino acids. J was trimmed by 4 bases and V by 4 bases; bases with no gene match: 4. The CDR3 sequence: CSVGLAGGLYNEQFF. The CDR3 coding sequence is TGCAGCGTTGGACTAGCGGGGGGCCTATACAATGAGCAGTTCTTC.

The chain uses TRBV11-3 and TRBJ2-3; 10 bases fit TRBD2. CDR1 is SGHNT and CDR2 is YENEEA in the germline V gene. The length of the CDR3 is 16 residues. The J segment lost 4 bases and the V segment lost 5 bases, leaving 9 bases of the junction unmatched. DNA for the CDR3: TGTGCCAGCAGCGGGTACAGCGGGGGGGCAGCAGATACGCAGTATTTT. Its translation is CASSGYSGGAADTQYF.

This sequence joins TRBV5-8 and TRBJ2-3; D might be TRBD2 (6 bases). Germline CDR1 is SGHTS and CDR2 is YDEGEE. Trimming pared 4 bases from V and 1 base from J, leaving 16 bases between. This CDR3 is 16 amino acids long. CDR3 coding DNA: TGTGCCAGCAGCACTCGTAGGGGCGGGGGCACAGATACGCAGTATTTT. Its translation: CASSTRRGGGTDTQYF.

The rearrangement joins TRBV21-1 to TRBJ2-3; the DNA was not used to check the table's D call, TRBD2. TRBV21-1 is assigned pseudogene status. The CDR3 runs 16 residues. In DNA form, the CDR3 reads TGTGCCAGCAGCACTCCTGCGGGAGGGGGCACAGATACGCAGTATTTT. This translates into CASSTPAGGGTDTQYF.

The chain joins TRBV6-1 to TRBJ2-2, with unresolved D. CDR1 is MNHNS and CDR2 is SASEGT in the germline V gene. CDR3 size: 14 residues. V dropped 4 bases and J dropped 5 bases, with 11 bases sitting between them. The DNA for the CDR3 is TGTGCCAGCAGTGCGGTGTCGGAGACCGGGGAGCTGTTTTTT. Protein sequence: CASSAVSETGELFF.

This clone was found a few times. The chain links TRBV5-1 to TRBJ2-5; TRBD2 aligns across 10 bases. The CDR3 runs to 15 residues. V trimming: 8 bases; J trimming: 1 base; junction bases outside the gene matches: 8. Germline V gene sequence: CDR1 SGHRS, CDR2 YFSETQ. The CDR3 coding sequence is TGCGCCAGTGGGAGCGGGACTAGCGCCCAAGAGACCCAGTACTTC. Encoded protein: CASGSGTSAQETQYF.

This CDR3 reads CAWSRGGNLYEQYF. Here the CDR3 DNA reads TGTGCCTGGAGTAGAGGGGGCAACCTTTACGAGCAGTACTTC. The gene calls are TRBV30 and TRBJ2-7; 7 bases agree with TRBD1. Germline CDR1 reads GTSNPN; CDR2 reads SVGIG (reference sequence). Trimming removed 2 bases from V and 4 bases from J; junction bases left unmatched: 8. The CDR3 spans 14 residues. Using reference TRBV30 and TRBJ2-7 for the parts outside the CDR3, the full variable domain is SQTIHQWPATLVQPVGSPLSLECTVEGTSNPNLYWYRQAAGRGLQLLFYSVGIGQISSEVPQNLSASRPQDRQFILSSKKLLLSDSGFYLCAWSRGGNLYEQYFGPGTRLTVT.

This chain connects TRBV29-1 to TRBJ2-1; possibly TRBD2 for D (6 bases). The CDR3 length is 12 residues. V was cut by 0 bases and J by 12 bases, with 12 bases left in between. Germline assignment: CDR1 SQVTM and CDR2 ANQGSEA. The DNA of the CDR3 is TGCAGCGTTGAAGATCGTAAGGAGGGGCAGTTCTTC. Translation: CSVEDRKEGQFF.

The DNA of the CDR3 is TGTGCCAGCAGCTTGGGCTTTCAAGAGACCCAGTACTTC. Protein sequence: CASSLGFQETQYF. This chain links TRBV7-6 with TRBJ2-5; D ambiguous. There are 13 residues in the CDR3. V shed 3 bases and J shed 2 bases, with 7 bases lying between them. The germline gives CDR1 SGHVS, CDR2 FNYEAQ.

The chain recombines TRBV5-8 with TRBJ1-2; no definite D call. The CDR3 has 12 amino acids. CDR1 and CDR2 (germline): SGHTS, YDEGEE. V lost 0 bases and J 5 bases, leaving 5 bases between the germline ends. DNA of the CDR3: TGTGCCAGCAGCTTGGAGAGATATGGCTACACCTTC. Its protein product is CASSLERYGYTF.

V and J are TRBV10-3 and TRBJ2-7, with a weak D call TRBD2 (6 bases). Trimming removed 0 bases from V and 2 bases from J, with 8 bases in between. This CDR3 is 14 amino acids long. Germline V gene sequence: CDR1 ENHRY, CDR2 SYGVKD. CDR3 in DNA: TGTGCCATCAGTGAGTCCCTAGCGACCTACGAGCAGTACTTC. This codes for CAISESLATYEQYF.

The CDR3 spells CASSPGTGRGQPQHF. The CDR3 DNA reads TGCGCCAGCAGCCCCGGGACAGGGAGGGGTCAGCCCCAGCATTTT. The chain couples TRBV5-1 to TRBJ1-5, with 9 bases that match TRBD1. The length of the CDR3 is 15 residues. Germline V gene lookup returns CDR1 SGHRS and CDR2 YFSETQ. Trimming at V came to 4 bases and at J to 6 bases, leaving 8 bases not matched to a gene.

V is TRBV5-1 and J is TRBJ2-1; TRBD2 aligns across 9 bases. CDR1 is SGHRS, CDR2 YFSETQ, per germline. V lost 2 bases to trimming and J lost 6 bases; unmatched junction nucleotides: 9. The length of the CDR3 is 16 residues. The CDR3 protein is CASSFSSSGEANEQFF. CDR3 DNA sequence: TGCGCCAGCAGCTTCTCTTCTAGCGGGGAAGCCAATGAGCAGTTCTTC.